Sequencing of this T cell receptor (beta chain) was carried out in a study of T cells after yellow fever vaccination. MiXCR, run by TCRdb on the 5' RACE reads, gives a single entry per CDR3 protein. Of about 300,000 distinct CDR3 sequences listed, approximately 3.9% were seen once; the top ten hold 20% to 25%. The CDR3 is 12 residues long. CDR1 and CDR2 from the germline V gene are DFQATT and SNEGSKA (reference sequence). V lost 1 base and J 5 bases, leaving 8 bases between the germline ends. The specimen comprised PBMCs, sampled 5 days after the yellow fever booster vaccination. This clonotype was sampled from a man between 18 and 35 years old who received the YFV17D yellow fever vaccine. V usage is TRBV20-1 and J usage is TRBJ2-5, with D tentatively TRBD1 or TRBD2 (5 bases each). Here the CDR3 reads CSARGGWETQYF. The DNA for the CDR3 is TGCAGTGCTAGAGGGGGGTGGGAGACCCAGTACTTC.